This T cell receptor beta chain was identified in a study of control samples from healthy donors and cancer patients. The repertoire was sequenced with immunoSEQ multiplex PCR; TCRdb's copy has only in-frame clones and lacks some. The data hold approximately 74,000 clones, with about 95% observed a single time. The sample was blood. The clonotype was recovered from a woman aged 30 to 39 in good health.

The CDR3 protein is CASSPTGGTEAFF. The CDR3 DNA reads as TGTGCCAGCAGTCCTACAGGGGGGACTGAAGCTTTCTTT. The gene calls are TRBV28 and TRBJ1-1, with TRBD1 matching over 8 bases. Germline V gene lookup returns CDR1 MDHEN and CDR2 SYDVKM. This CDR3 comprises 13 residues. The V segment lost 5 bases and the J segment 5 bases; nucleotides outside the gene matches: 4.